This T cell receptor (beta chain) originates from a study of cytomegalovirus exposure and HLA in healthy donors. Study results and caveats: Analysis was performed later, and it showed HLA-associated TCR beta chains to be more clonally expanded than equally common others. Certain sequence variants were highly shared and formed a cluster, and this cluster was likely a sequencing artifact.

The study ran its PCR with 60 Vbeta and 13 Jbeta primers. The data were produced by immunoSEQ multiplex PCR, yet TCRdb's version contains in-frame clones alone and is incomplete. There are 120,000 to 150,000 clones in the sample; 82% occur only once, and less than 3% lies in the top ten. A few counts support this clone. Its specificity is unknown. Deletions cut 0 bases from V and 6 bases from J, with 9 bases between. The CDR3 sequence is 14 residues long. Germline V lookup: CDR1 MNHNS, CDR2 SASEGT. The origin of this receptor is a male donor in good health and CMV-seronegative. This sequence joins TRBV6-1 and TRBJ2-1; maybe TRBD2 (7 bases). The sequenced sample was PBMCs. This CDR3 is CASSEARGGNEQFF. Written as DNA, the CDR3 is TGTGCCAGCAGTGAAGCTAGGGGGGGCAATGAGCAGTTCTTC.